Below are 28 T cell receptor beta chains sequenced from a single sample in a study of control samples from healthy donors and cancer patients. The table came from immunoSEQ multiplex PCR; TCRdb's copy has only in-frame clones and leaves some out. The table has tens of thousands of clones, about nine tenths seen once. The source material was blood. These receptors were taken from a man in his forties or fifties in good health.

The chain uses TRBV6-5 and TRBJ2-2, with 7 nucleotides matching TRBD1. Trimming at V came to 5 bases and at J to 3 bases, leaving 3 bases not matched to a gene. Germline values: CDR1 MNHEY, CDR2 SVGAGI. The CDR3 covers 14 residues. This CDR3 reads CASSRQGDTGELFF. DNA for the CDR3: TGTGCCAGCAGTAGACAGGGTGACACCGGGGAGCTGTTTTTT.

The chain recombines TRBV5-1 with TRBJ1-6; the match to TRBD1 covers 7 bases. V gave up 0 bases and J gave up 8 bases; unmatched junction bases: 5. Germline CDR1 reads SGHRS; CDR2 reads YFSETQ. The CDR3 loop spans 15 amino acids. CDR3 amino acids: CASSLEGGLDSPLHF. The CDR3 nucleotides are TGCGCCAGCAGCTTGGAAGGGGGCTTGGATTCACCCCTCCACTTT.

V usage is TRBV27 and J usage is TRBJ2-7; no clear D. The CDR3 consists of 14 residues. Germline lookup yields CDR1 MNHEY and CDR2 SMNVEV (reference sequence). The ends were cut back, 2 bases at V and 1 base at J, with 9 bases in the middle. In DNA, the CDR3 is TGTGCCAGCAGTTTAGGCAAATTTTCCTACGAGCAGTACTTC. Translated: CASSLGKFSYEQYF.

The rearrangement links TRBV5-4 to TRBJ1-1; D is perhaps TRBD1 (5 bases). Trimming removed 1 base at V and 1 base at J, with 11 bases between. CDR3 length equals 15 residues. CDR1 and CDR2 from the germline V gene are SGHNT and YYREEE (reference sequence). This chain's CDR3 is CASSLQGRSNTEAFF. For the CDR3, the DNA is TGTGCCAGCAGCTTGCAGGGCAGGTCGAACACTGAAGCTTTCTTT. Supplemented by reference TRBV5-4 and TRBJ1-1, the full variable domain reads ETGVTQSPTHLIKTRGQQVTLRCSSQSGHNTVSWYQQALGQGPQFIFQYYREEENGRGNFPPRFSGLQFPNYSSELNVNALELDDSALYLCASSLQGRSNTEAFFGQGTRLTVV.

CDR3 DNA sequence: TGTGCCTGGAGTGCCCAAAAGTACAATGAGCAGTTCTTC. Its translation is CAWSAQKYNEQFF. V and J are TRBV30 and TRBJ2-1; no clear D gene. Germline assignment: CDR1 GTSNPN and CDR2 SVGIG (reference sequence). This CDR3 region has 13 residues. V was cut by 1 base and J by 4 bases, with 8 bases left in between. The full variable domain, completed using reference TRBV30 and TRBJ2-1, is SQTIHQWPATLVQPVGSPLSLECTVEGTSNPNLYWYRQAAGRGLQLLFYSVGIGQISSEVPQNLSASRPQDRQFILSSKKLLLSDSGFYLCAWSAQKYNEQFFGPGTRLTVL.

In nucleotides, the CDR3 is TGTGCCAGCAGGCCTCATGGGGGGGGCCAGGAGGAGCAGTACTTC. Protein sequence: CASRPHGGGQEEQYF. The rearrangement uses TRBV6-5 and TRBJ2-7; possible D gene TRBD2, 7 bases. The CDR3 contains 15 residues. Germline V gene sequence: CDR1 MNHEY, CDR2 SVGAGI. V gave up 6 bases and J gave up 7 bases, with 22 bases separating them.

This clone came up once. CDR3 in DNA: TGTGCCAGCAGTCCCCAGGAAGGCTACACCTTC. Translating gives CASSPQEGYTF. V is TRBV6-5 and J is TRBJ1-2; D is ambiguous. The CDR3 loop spans 11 amino acids. The V end was cut by 5 bases, the J end by 8 bases, with 9 bases between. CDR1 is MNHEY and CDR2 is SVGAGI in the germline V gene.

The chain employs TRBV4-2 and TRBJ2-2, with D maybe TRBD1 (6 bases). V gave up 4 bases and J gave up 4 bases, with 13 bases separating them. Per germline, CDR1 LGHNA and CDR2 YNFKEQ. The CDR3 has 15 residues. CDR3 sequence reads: CASSPSDRRTGELFF. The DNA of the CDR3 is TGTGCCAGCAGCCCTTCCGACAGGCGCACCGGGGAGCTGTTTTTT.

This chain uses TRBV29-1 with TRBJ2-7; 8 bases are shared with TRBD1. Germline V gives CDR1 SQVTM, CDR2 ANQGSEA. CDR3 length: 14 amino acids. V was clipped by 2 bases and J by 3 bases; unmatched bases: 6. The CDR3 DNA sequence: TGCAGCGTTGAAAGTTCCAGGGGGCTCTACGAGCAGTACTTC. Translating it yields CSVESSRGLYEQYF.

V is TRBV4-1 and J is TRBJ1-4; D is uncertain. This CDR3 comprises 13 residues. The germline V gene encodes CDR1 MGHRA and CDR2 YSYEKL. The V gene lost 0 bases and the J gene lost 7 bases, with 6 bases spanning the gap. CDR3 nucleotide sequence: TGCGCCAGCAGCCAAGAGTGGAGTGAAAAACTGTTTTTT. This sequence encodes CASSQEWSEKLFF.

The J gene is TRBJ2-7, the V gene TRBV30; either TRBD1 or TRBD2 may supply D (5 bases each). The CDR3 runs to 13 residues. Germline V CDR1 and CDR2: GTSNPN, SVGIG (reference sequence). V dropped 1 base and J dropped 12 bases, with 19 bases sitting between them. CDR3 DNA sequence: TGTGCCTGGAGTGACCCGGGGACGGCCTGGGGGTACTTC. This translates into CAWSDPGTAWGYF. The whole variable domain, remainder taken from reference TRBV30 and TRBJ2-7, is SQTIHQWPATLVQPVGSPLSLECTVEGTSNPNLYWYRQAAGRGLQLLFYSVGIGQISSEVPQNLSASRPQDRQFILSSKKLLLSDSGFYLCAWSDPGTAWGYFGPGTRLTVT.

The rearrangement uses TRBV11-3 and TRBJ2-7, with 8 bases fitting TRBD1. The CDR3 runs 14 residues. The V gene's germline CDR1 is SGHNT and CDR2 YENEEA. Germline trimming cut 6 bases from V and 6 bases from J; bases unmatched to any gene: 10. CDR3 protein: CASSSDRGMSEQYF. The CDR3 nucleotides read TGTGCCAGCAGTTCTGACAGGGGTATGAGCGAGCAGTACTTC.

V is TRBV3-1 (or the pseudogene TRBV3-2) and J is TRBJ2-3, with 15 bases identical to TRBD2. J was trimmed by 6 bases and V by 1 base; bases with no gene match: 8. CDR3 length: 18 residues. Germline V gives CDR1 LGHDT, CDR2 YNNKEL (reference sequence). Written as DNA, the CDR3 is TGTGCCAGCAGCCAAGCCTCTGTCGGACTAGCGGGGGGGGATACGCAGTATTTT. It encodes CASSQASVGLAGGDTQYF.

The CDR3: CASSDRQGIVSYEQYF. CDR3 coding DNA: TGTGCCAGCAGTGATCGACAGGGTATAGTGTCCTACGAGCAGTACTTC. The rearrangement links TRBV6-1 to TRBJ2-7; 7 bases line up with TRBD1. The junction had 9 bases not matched to a gene; V was cut back by 3 bases and J by 1 base. Germline lookup yields CDR1 MNHNS and CDR2 SASEGT. The CDR3 runs 16 residues.

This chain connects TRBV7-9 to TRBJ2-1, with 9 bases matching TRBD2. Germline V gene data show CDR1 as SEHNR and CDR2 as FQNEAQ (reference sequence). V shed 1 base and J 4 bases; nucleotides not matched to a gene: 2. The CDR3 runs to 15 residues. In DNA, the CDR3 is TGTGCCAGCAGCTTAGAGGCGGGGGGGTACAATGAGCAGTTCTTC. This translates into CASSLEAGGYNEQFF.

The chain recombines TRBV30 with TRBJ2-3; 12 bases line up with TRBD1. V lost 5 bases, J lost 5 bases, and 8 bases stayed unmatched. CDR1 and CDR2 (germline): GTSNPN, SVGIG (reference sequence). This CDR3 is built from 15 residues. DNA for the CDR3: TGTGCCTGGGAGAGGGACAGGGGGCGAGGAGATACGCAGTATTTT. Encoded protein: CAWERDRGRGDTQYF. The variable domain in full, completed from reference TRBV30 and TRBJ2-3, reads SQTIHQWPATLVQPVGSPLSLECTVEGTSNPNLYWYRQAAGRGLQLLFYSVGIGQISSEVPQNLSASRPQDRQFILSSKKLLLSDSGFYLCAWERDRGRGDTQYFGPGTRLTVL.

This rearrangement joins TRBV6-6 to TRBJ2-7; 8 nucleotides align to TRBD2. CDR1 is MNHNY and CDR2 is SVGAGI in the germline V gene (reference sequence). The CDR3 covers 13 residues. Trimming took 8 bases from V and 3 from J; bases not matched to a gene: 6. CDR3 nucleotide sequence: TGTGCCAGCGCCCCCAGCGGGGGCTACGAGCAGTACTTC. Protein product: CASAPSGGYEQYF.

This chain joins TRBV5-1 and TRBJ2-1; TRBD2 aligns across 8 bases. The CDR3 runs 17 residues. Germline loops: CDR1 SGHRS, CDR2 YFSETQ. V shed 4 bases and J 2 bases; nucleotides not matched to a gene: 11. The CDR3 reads CASSPLLSRGAYNEQFF. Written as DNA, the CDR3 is TGCGCCAGCAGCCCACTACTGTCGCGGGGGGCCTACAATGAGCAGTTCTTC. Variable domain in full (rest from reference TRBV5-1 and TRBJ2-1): KAGVTQTPRYLIKTRGQQVTLSCSPISGHRSVSWYQQTPGQGLQFLFEYFSETQRNKGNFPGRFSGRQFSNSRSEMNVSTLELGDSALYLCASSPLLSRGAYNEQFFGPGTRLTVL.

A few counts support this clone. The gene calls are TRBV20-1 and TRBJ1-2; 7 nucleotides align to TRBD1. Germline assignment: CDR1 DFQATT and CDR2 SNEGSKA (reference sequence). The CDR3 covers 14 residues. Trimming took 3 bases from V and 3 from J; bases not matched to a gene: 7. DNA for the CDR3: TGCAGTGCTAGTTATGGACAGGTATACTATGGCTACACCTTC. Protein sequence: CSASYGQVYYGYTF.

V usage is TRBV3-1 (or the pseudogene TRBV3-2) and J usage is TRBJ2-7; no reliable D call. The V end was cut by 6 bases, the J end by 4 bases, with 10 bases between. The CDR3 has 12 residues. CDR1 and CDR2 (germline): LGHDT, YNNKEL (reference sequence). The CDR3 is CASRTDRYEQYF. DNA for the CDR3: TGTGCCAGCAGGACCGATAGGTACGAGCAGTACTTC.

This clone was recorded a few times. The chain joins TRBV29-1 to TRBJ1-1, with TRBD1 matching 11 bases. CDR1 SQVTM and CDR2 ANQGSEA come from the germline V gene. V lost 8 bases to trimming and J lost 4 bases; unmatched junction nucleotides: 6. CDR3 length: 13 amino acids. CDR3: CSTTGTGGTEAFF. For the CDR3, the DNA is TGCAGCACTACCGGGACAGGGGGCACTGAAGCTTTCTTT.

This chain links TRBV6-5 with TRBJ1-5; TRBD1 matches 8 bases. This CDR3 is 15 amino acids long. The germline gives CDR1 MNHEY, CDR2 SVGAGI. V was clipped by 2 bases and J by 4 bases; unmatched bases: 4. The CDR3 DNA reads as TGTGCCAGCAGTTACACAGGGGGGTGGAATCAGCCCCAGCATTTT. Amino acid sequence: CASSYTGGWNQPQHF.

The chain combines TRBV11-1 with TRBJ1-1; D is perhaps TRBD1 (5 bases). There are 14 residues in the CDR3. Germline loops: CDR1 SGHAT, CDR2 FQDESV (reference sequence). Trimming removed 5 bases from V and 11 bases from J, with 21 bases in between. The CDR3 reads CASSPRDGEAVAFF. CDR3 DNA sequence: TGTGCCAGCAGCCCGAGGGACGGGGAAGCAGTGGCTTTCTTT.

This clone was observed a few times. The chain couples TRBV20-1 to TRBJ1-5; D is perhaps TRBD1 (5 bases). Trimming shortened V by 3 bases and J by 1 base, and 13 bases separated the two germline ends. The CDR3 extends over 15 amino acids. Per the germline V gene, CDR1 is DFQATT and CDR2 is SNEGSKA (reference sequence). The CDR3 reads CSASQGRTSNQPQHF. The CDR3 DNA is TGCAGTGCTAGTCAGGGTCGGACGAGCAATCAGCCCCAGCATTTT.

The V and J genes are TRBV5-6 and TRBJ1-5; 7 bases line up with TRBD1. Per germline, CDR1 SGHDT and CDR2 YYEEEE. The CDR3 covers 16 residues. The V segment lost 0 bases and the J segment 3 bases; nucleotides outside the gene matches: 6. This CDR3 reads CASSLAAGGYNQPQHF. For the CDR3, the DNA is TGTGCCAGCAGCTTGGCCGCAGGGGGGTACAATCAGCCCCAGCATTTT.

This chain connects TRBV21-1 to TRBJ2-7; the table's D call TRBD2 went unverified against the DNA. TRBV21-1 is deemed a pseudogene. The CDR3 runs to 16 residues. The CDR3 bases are TGTGCCAGCAGCAAGGATGCGGCCCCCTCGGGTTACGAGCAGTACTTC. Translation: CASSKDAAPSGYEQYF.

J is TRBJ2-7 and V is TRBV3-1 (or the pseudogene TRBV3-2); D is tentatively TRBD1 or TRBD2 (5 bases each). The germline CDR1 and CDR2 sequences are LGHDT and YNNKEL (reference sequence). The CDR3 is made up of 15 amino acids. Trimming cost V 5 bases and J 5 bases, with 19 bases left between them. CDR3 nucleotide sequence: TGTGCCAGCAGCTCCCGCCTCGCCGGGGCCCACGAGCAGTACTTC. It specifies CASSSRLAGAHEQYF.

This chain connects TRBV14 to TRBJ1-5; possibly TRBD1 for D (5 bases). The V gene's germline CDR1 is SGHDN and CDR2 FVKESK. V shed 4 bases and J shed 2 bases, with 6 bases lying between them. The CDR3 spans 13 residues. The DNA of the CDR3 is TGTGCCAGCAGCCGAGGGGGCAATCAGCCCCAGCATTTT. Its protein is CASSRGGNQPQHF. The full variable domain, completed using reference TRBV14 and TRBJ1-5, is EAGVTQFPSHSVIEKGQTVTLRCDPISGHDNLYWYRRVMGKEIKFLLHFVKESKQDESGMPNNRFLAERTGGTYSTLKVQPAELEDSGVYFCASSRGGNQPQHFGDGTRLSIL.